This T cell receptor beta chain was sequenced in a study of blood T cell repertoires in COVID-19 (dated by TCRdb to about 2020). Study-level background: Samples from collaborators originated in the United States, Italy and Spain and spanned both the acute and convalescent phases of COVID-19. A freely available public database, intended as a resource for researchers studying the immune response to SARS-CoV-2, is where the repertoires were released. The sample metadata nearly always contained a de-identified subject ID, COVID-19 status, age in years and sex. The material from the prospective study consisted of cDNA or gDNA derived from T cells, B-cell-depleted T cells, or PBMCs. Where available, HLA class I and class II types were obtained from metadata supplied by the sample provider rather than from assay-based typing. The dataset comprised deeply sampled blood TCRbeta repertoires from subjects exposed to, actively infected with, or recovered from COVID-19. The samples were drawn from the first 160 participants of the ongoing ImmuneRACE study and from 1,254 subjects provided by 6 global collaborators. The study at large found these results: The quantity of clinical and demographic metadata differed by source and by participant and was supplied without curation.

TCRbeta CDR3 regions were amplified from genomic DNA using the immunoSEQ Assay, a bias-controlled multiplex PCR. Per the authors' processing: The number of nucleated cells in each sample was estimated by amplification of reference gene primers within the assay. To quantify the absolute abundance of each unique TCRbeta CDR3 rearrangement, sequence reads were collapsed and filtered. For each sample, productive Simpson clonality was calculated as the square root of Simpson's diversity index over productive rearrangements. The clones in this table, taken by TCRdb from immuneACCESS, are in-frame only. Not every clone is retained; where verified, under half of the shortfall comes from an unresolved V gene, and the cause of the rest is unknown. V and J calls and clone size are given by that table; D and trimming were obtained from the DNA. A total of approximately 80,000 clones appear in this sample, under 80% of them only once. The ten most abundant clones make up around 9.5% of the sample.

Collaborating institutions collected whole blood in K2EDTA tubes following their own protocols. Collaborator samples were shipped for TCRbeta analysis as frozen whole blood, isolated PBMCs, or DNA extracted from either sample type. This clone was seen more than once but under ten times. Its antigen is still unknown. A read error may account for a junction end that differs from germline. CDR1 is given as MGHRA and CDR2 as YSYEKL, both from the germline V gene. The CDR3 starts with the cysteine, ends with the phenylalanine, and has 14 residues. Only CDR3 DNA remains: 42 bases, in frame from the first base.

The clonotype was recovered from a human donor in a cohort sampled during active COVID-19. Source material: peripheral blood. This receptor chain uses TRBV4-1 and TRBJ2-1, with TRBD1 perhaps the D gene, on 6 matching bases. This receptor carries the CDR3 CASSPGHSDNEQFF. The nucleotide sequence reads as follows: TGCGCCAGCAGCCCGGGACACTCCGACAATGAGCAGTTCTTC.